This T cell receptor (beta chain) was sequenced during a study of T cell responses to AZD1222 COVID-19 vaccine. Germline V gives CDR1 MNHEY, CDR2 SVGAGI. There are 13 residues in the CDR3. V lost 2 bases and J 8 bases, leaving 12 bases between the germline ends. Measured with immunoSEQ multiplex PCR; TCRdb has only the in-frame clones, and not every one. The sample has around 140,000 clones, about 90% seen once. Sequences were derived from peripheral blood, sampled 28 days after the second AZD1222 dose. This TCR derives from an adult who received the AZD1222 COVID-19 vaccine. The chain is built from TRBV6-5 and TRBJ1-2; possible D gene TRBD1, 5 bases. The CDR3 sequence is CASSYGAGLGYTF. CDR3 nucleotide sequence: TGTGCCAGCAGTTACGGGGCAGGGTTAGGCTACACCTTC.